This is a list of T cell receptor beta chains from one sample in a study of blood T cell repertoires in COVID-19. The repertoire was sequenced with immunoSEQ multiplex PCR; TCRdb's copy has only in-frame clones and lacks some. The data contain 55,000 to 80,000 clones, approximately 92% of them singletons. The sample was peripheral blood. All receptors come from a man aged 45-65 years with active COVID-19. The CDR3 runs from the conserved cysteine through the conserved F or W. A D gene is named only where the DNA matches it firmly. Clone sizes are given selectively: once, few, many, or a class where the clone is expanded.

v_gene	len	d_gene	abundance	j_gene	CDR3nt	CDR3aa
TRBV30	16	TRBD1	.	TRBJ1-5	TGTGCCTGGAGCCCCACAGGGGGCCTAGGCAATCAGCCCCAGCATTTT	CAWSPTGGLGNQPQHF
TRBV6-6	16	.	.	TRBJ1-5	TGTGCCAGCAGTCCGCATCTGGGCGTAGGCAATCAGCCCCAGCATTTT	CASSPHLGVGNQPQHF
TRBV25-1	14	.	.	TRBJ2-5	TGTGCCAGCAGTGAACCGGGGGATGGGAAGACCCAGTACTTC	CASSEPGDGKTQYF
TRBV3-1/TRBV3-2	14	.	.	TRBJ2-1	TGTGCCAGCAGCCAACGCGGCAGGGTCAATGAGCAGTTCTTC	CASSQRGRVNEQFF
TRBV4-2	12	.	.	TRBJ2-3	TGTGCCAGCAGCCGTCGTGCAGATACGCAGTATTTT	CASSRRADTQYF
TRBV5-1	12	.	few	TRBJ2-7	TGCGCCAGCAGCATCACCCAGTACGAGCAGTACTTC	CASSITQYEQYF
TRBV5-1	14	.	.	TRBJ2-7	TGCGCCAGCAGCGAAGACGGATCCACGGGTGAGCAGTACTTC	CASSEDGSTGEQYF
TRBV5-1	13	.	.	TRBJ1-1	TGCGCCAGCAGCACAAAACGGGACACTGAAGCTTTCTTT	CASSTKRDTEAFF
TRBV5-1	13	TRBD1	.	TRBJ2-2	TGCGCCAGCAGCAGACAGGGGGACGGGGAGCTGTTTTTT	CASSRQGDGELFF
TRBV6-2/TRBV6-3	18	TRBD2	.	TRBJ2-3	TGTGCCAGCAGTTCCGGACTAGCGGGGGTTGCTACCACAGATACGCAGTATTTT	CASSSGLAGVATTDTQYF
TRBV19	15	TRBD2	once	TRBJ2-7	TGTGCCAGTAGTATTGGGACTAGCGATTACTACGAGCAGTACTTC	CASSIGTSDYYEQYF
TRBV19	13	.	.	TRBJ1-3	TGTGCCAGTATCCCCAACTCGAGAAACACCATATATTTT	CASIPNSRNTIYF
TRBV29-1	13	TRBD1	.	TRBJ2-7	TGCAGCGCCAGACCCGGACAGGGCTACGAGCAGTACTTC	CSARPGQGYEQYF
TRBV7-2	18	TRBD2	.	TRBJ2-5	TGTGCCAGCAGCTTAGCGGGTTTCAGCGGGGGGGCTGGAGAGACCCAGTACTTC	CASSLAGFSGGAGETQYF
TRBV3-1/TRBV3-2	15	TRBD2	.	TRBJ2-2	TGTGCCAGCAGCCAAGTGCAGGGAGGGGTCGGGGAGCTGTTTTTT	CASSQVQGGVGELFF
TRBV6-2/TRBV6-3	19	TRBD1	.	TRBJ1-3	TGTGCCAGCAGCCCTGGACAGGGTAAAGGGTACGGCTCTGGAAACACCATATATTTT	CASSPGQGKGYGSGNTIYF
TRBV7-8	12	TRBD2	.	TRBJ2-1	TGTGCCAGCAGCCCCATTAGCGGGCTCCAGTTCTTC	CASSPISGLQFF
TRBV30	15	.	.	TRBJ2-5	TGTGCCTGGAGTGTGGTCGGGGGGCTCGGCGTGACCCAGTACTTC	CAWSVVGGLGVTQYF
TRBV5-1	14	TRBD2	.	TRBJ2-7	TGCGCCAGCAGCATTAGCGGGGGGGCGGACGAGCAGTACTTC	CASSISGGADEQYF
TRBV5-1	14	TRBD1	.	TRBJ2-7	TGCGCCAGCAGCTTGGTCGACAGGGGCCACGAGCAGTACTTC	CASSLVDRGHEQYF
TRBV4-3	12	TRBD1	.	TRBJ2-7	TGCGCCAGCAGCCAAGACCGGGACAGCATCCGCTTC	CASSQDRDSIRF
TRBV5-1	16	TRBD2	.	TRBJ2-3	TGCGCCAGCAGCTTGGGGCGGGGGGGCCTCACAGATACGCAGTATTTT	CASSLGRGGLTDTQYF
TRBV6-4	14	TRBD1	.	TRBJ2-1	TGTGCCAGCAGTGCCGGGACAGAGAACAATGAGCAGTTCTTC	CASSAGTENNEQFF